The rows below give T cell receptor beta chains drawn from one sample of a study of blood T cell repertoires in COVID-19. This table comes from immunoSEQ multiplex PCR, and its TCRdb copy is limited to in-frame clones, with some not included. The sample contains some 70,000 clones, more than 70% of which appear only once. The sequenced sample consisted of peripheral blood. All receptors derive from a man aged 50 to 59 with COVID-19, enrolled during active disease. Both conserved end residues are trimmed from each CDR3.

V	CDR3
TRBV30	AWSTTGDNEQF
TRBV4-3	ASSQAGGVPLKAF
TRBV3-1/TRBV3-2	ASSQEEGGGTSAGNTIY
TRBV30	AWSGLAEQF
TRBV5-4	ASSLDRANGYT
TRBV13	ASRTTGRSYEQY
TRBV28	ASSLEGAGPLH
TRBV2	ASIRTEYNEQF
TRBV12-3/TRBV12-4	ASSRGGRQF
TRBV3-1/TRBV3-2	ASSHIELHSGNTIY
TRBV12-3/TRBV12-4	ATRDRGEKLF
TRBV6-6	ASTTDNSNQPQH
TRBV27	ATVGLAGYNEQF
TRBV11-2	ASSSYSDLGDTIY
TRBV4-2	ASSQAFGGTNEKLF
TRBV6-1	ASNDRGASYEQY
TRBV18	ASSPDRGTEAF
TRBV4-1	ASSQDAGVGETQY
TRBV25-1	ASSGQGQETQY
TRBV19	ASSRGGGGYT
TRBV18	ASSAEGRGEY
TRBV29-1	SVGRTGGIYEQY
TRBV5-4	ASTLGQEETQY
TRBV10-1	ASSRLAAGEQF
TRBV29-1	SVEYSRLKPLFEQF
TRBV6-5	ASSPATGTNYGYT
TRBV5-6	ASSFRDRSFVYT